The next 3 T cell receptor beta chains were all read from a single sample in a study of blood T cell repertoires in COVID-19. Sequencing was performed with immunoSEQ multiplex PCR; in TCRdb, only in-frame clones are kept and a portion is missing. The sample has tens of thousands of clones; approximately 88% are singletons. Specimen: peripheral blood. All receptors come from a man aged 45-65 years with active COVID-19.

This chain connects TRBV7-3 to TRBJ1-1; TRBD1 might be the D (6 bases). This CDR3 is 14 amino acids long. Germline assignment: CDR1 SGHTA and CDR2 FQGTGA. V dropped 5 bases and J dropped 4 bases, with 14 bases sitting between them. This chain's CDR3 is CASSDQGSGTEAFF. The DNA for the CDR3 is TGTGCCAGCAGCGACCAGGGGTCAGGCACTGAAGCTTTCTTT.

A few counts support this clone. V gene TRBV12-5 combines with J gene TRBJ2-5, with a possible D match to TRBD1 (5 bases). This CDR3 region has 15 residues. Between the trimmed V and J ends, which lost 1 base and 5 bases, there was a span of 14 bases. Germline V gene sequence: CDR1 LGHNT, CDR2 FRNRAP. The CDR3 coding sequence is TGTGCTAGTGGTTTGGGGCAGGGAAACTCGGAGACCCAGTACTTC. It is translated as CASGLGQGNSETQYF.

The V call is TRBV3-1 (or the pseudogene TRBV3-2), the J call TRBJ1-1; 9 bases line up with TRBD1. V shed 4 bases and J 3 bases; nucleotides not matched to a gene: 6. CDR1 and CDR2 from the germline V gene are LGHDT and YNNKEL (reference sequence). This CDR3 contains 15 residues. The DNA of the CDR3 is TGTGCCAGCAGCCTTCGACAGGGGGGATACACTGAAGCTTTCTTT. It specifies CASSLRQGGYTEAFF.